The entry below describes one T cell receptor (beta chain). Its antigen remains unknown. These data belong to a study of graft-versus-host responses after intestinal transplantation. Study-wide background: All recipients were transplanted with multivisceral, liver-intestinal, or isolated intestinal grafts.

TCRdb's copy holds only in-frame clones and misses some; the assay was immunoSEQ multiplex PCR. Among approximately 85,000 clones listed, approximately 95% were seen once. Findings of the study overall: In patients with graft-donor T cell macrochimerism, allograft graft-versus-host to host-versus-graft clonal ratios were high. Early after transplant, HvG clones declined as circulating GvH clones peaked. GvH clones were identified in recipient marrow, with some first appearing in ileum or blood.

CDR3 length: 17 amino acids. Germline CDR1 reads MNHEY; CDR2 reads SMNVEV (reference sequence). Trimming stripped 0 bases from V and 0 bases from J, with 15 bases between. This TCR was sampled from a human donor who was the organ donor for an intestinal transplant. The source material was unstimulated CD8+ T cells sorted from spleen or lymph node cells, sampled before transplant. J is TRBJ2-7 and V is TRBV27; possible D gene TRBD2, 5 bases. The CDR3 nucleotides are TGTGCCAGCAGTTTATCGGGCGGGTACCAAAACTCCTACGAGCAGTACTTC. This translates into CASSLSGGYQNSYEQYF.